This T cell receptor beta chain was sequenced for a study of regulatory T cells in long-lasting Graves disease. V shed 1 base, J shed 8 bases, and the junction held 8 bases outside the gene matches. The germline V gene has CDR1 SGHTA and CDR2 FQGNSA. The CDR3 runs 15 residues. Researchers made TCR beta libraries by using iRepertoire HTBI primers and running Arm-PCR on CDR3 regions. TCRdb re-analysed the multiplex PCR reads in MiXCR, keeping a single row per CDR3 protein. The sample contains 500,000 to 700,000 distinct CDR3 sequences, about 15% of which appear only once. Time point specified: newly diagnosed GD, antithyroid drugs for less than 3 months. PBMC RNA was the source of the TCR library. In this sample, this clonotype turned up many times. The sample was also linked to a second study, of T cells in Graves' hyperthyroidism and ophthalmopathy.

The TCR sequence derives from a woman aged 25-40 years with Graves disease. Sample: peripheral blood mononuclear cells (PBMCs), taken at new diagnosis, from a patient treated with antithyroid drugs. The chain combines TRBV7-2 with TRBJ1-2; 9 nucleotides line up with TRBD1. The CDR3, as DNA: TGTGCCAGCAGCTTAGAGGGACAGGGATGGAACGGCTACACCTTC. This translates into CASSLEGQGWNGYTF.